The 17 T cell receptor beta chains given below trace back to one sample, sequenced in a study of long-term antiretroviral therapy in people with HIV. Sequencing used immunoSEQ v3.0 at survey level. Libraries were prepared by immunoSEQ multiplex PCR; TCRdb keeps only in-frame clonotypes and omits some of them. In the table there are about 31,000 clones, about nine tenths of which are singletons. The source was unsorted PBMCs, collected around 5 years before starting antiretroviral therapy. The receptor source for this set is a man aged 50 to 60 with HIV.

This clone has more than one count but fewer than ten. This chain uses TRBV25-1 with TRBJ2-7; 7 bases agree with TRBD1. This CDR3 contains 14 residues. From germline, CDR1 is MGHDK and CDR2 SYGVNS. J gave up 3 bases and V 3 bases, and 5 bases lay outside the gene matches. The CDR3 reads CASSDMGQYYEQYF. The CDR3 bases are TGTGCCAGCAGTGACATGGGACAGTACTACGAGCAGTACTTC.

V is TRBV5-1 and J is TRBJ2-3; D is unclear. With 4 bases removed from V and 3 bases from J, the gap between germline ends came to 18 bases. From germline, CDR1 is SGHRS and CDR2 YFSETQ. This CDR3 is built from 16 residues. CDR3 residues: CASSAGRAIRTDTQYF. The CDR3 nucleotides read TGCGCCAGCAGCGCTGGACGGGCGATAAGGACAGATACGCAGTATTTT.

DNA for the CDR3: TGCGCCAGCAGCCAAGATAGGGCCGGGGAGCTGTTTTTT. The encoded protein is CASSQDRAGELFF. The rearrangement joins TRBV4-1 to TRBJ2-2; D gene unclear. CDR1 is MGHRA and CDR2 is YSYEKL in the germline V gene. The CDR3 has 13 amino acids. Trimming took off 0 bases at V and 6 bases at J, with 5 bases between the two ends.

This chain uses TRBV30 with TRBJ2-7; 8 bases line up with TRBD2. The CDR3 is made up of 12 amino acids. The junction had 4 bases not matched to a gene; V was cut back by 7 bases and J by 2 bases. Germline CDR1 is GTSNPN and CDR2 is SVGIG (reference sequence). Written as DNA, the CDR3 is TGTGCCTACGGGGGGGGAACCTACGAGCAGTACTTC. The encoded protein is CAYGGGTYEQYF.

This clone was detected only a few times. The chain uses TRBV7-3 and TRBJ2-1, with a weak D call TRBD2 (5 bases). The ends were cut back, 1 base at V and 9 bases at J, with 10 bases in the middle. This CDR3 is built from 13 residues. CDR1 is SGHTA, CDR2 FQGTGA, per germline. CDR3 in DNA: TGTGCCAGCAGCTTAAGTCCTAGCACTGAGCAGTTCTTC. Its translation: CASSLSPSTEQFF.

CDR3 in amino acids: CASSSDQNTEAFF. As DNA, the CDR3 is TGTGCCAGCTCATCAGACCAGAACACTGAAGCTTTCTTT. The chain combines TRBV18 with TRBJ1-1; D not certain. From germline, CDR1 is KGHSH and CDR2 LQKENI. This CDR3 has 13 residues. The V and J ends lost 5 bases and 1 base respectively, with 8 bases between them.

CDR3 DNA: TGTGCCAGCAGCTTTGGACGTGAGGGACAGGGATCTTCCGCTTTCTTT. Its protein product is CASSFGREGQGSSAFF. The rearrangement joins TRBV7-9 to TRBJ1-1; 9 nucleotides align to TRBD1. Germline V gene data show CDR1 as SEHNR and CDR2 as FQNEAQ (reference sequence). CDR3 length: 16 amino acids. V was pared by 3 bases and J by 11 bases, with 16 bases of the junction left unmatched.

The gene calls are TRBV4-3 and TRBJ2-1; no firm D call. There are 14 residues in the CDR3. V lost 0 bases to trimming and J lost 15 bases, with 18 bases between them. The germline gives CDR1 LGHNA, CDR2 YSLEER. This CDR3 is CASSQDLTPRSRFF. The CDR3 nucleotides are TGCGCCAGCAGCCAAGATCTAACCCCCCGGTCGCGGTTCTTC.

This clone was recorded only once. This chain links TRBV19 with TRBJ2-5; D not resolved. The CDR3 consists of 15 residues. CDR1 is LNHDA and CDR2 is SQIVND in the germline V gene (reference sequence). V gave up 5 bases and J gave up 0 bases, with 13 bases separating them. CDR3 residues: CASSSITWYQETQYF. CDR3 coding DNA: TGTGCCAGTAGTTCGATCACATGGTACCAAGAGACCCAGTACTTC.

The chain links TRBV2 to TRBJ2-7; D gene ambiguous. Germline CDR1 SNHLY, CDR2 FYNNEI. The CDR3 length is 11 residues. DNA for the CDR3: TGTGCGATAACGGACTCCTACGAGCAGTACTTC. Its translation: CAITDSYEQYF.

V gene TRBV18 combines with J gene TRBJ1-4; 7 bases match TRBD1. J lost 8 bases, V lost 6 bases, and 12 bases had no gene match. The CDR3 is 15 amino acids. Germline CDR1 and CDR2: KGHSH and LQKENI. CDR3 sequence reads: CASSMAGTEGEKLFF. Written as DNA, the CDR3 is TGTGCCAGCTCGATGGCAGGGACAGAGGGAGAAAAACTGTTTTTT.

This clone was recorded once. The chain joins TRBV2 to TRBJ2-7, with 8 bases matching TRBD1. This CDR3 contains 13 residues. Unmatched junction bases numbered 7, after V lost 6 bases and J lost 6 bases. Germline V gene lookup returns CDR1 SNHLY and CDR2 FYNNEI. CDR3 bases: TGTGCCAGCAGCACTCAGGGGGCAGGCGAGCAGTACTTC. It yields the protein CASSTQGAGEQYF.

The chain has TRBV18 and TRBJ1-5; TRBD1 matches at 8 bases. The trim removed 3 bases at V and 1 base at J, leaving 11 bases unmatched. In germline, CDR1 is KGHSH, CDR2 LQKENI. There are 18 residues in the CDR3. The CDR3: CASSPSNKTGVSNQPQHF. CDR3 DNA: TGTGCCAGCTCACCCTCGAATAAGACAGGGGTGAGCAATCAGCCCCAGCATTTT.

DNA of the CDR3: TGTGCCAGCAGTCATTCCACGGACCGGGGGACAGGCACAGATACGCAGTATTTT. It translates to CASSHSTDRGTGTDTQYF. The chain combines TRBV28 with TRBJ2-3, with D perhaps matching TRBD1 (7 bases). The V gene's germline CDR1 is MDHEN and CDR2 SYDVKM. V shed 5 bases and J shed 1 base, with 22 bases lying between them. The CDR3 extends over 18 amino acids.

J is TRBJ1-6 and V is TRBV10-2; no clear D. Germline assignment: CDR1 WSHSY and CDR2 SAAADI. Trimming stripped 4 bases from V and 10 bases from J, with 23 bases between. There are 17 residues in the CDR3. The CDR3 coding sequence is TGCGCCAGCAGTGTGCCTCCCGCGGATGGGGTCGGGTCACCCCTCCACTTT. This translates into CASSVPPADGVGSPLHF.

The CDR3 protein is CASSLLGARRDTEAFF. For the CDR3, the DNA is TGTGCCAGCAGTTTATTGGGGGCGAGAAGGGACACTGAAGCTTTCTTT. V is TRBV28 and J is TRBJ1-1; perhaps TRBD1 as D (6 bases). Germline values: CDR1 MDHEN, CDR2 SYDVKM. Trimming left V 1 base short and J 3 bases short, with 15 bases between. The CDR3 loop spans 16 amino acids. Full variable domain (rest looked up from reference TRBV28 and TRBJ1-1): DVKVTQSSRYLVKRTGEKVFLECVQDMDHENMFWYRQDPGLGLRLIYFSYDVKMKEKGDIPEGYSVSREKKERFSLILESASTNQTSMYLCASSLLGARRDTEAFFGQGTRLTVV.

V gene TRBV12-5 combines with J gene TRBJ2-7; D tentatively fits TRBD1 or TRBD2 (7 bases each). The CDR3 loop spans 14 amino acids. Looked up from germline, CDR1 is LGHNT and CDR2 is FRNRAP. Deletions cut 7 bases from V and 2 bases from J, with 15 bases between. As DNA, the CDR3 is TGTGCTAGTGCCGGGGAGGGGGCCCCCTACGAGCAGTACTTC. It is translated as CASAGEGAPYEQYF.